Below are 20 T cell receptor beta chains sequenced from a single sample in a study of cytomegalovirus exposure and HLA in healthy donors. It was with 60 Vbeta and 13 Jbeta primers that the PCR ran. Repertoires were generated with immunoSEQ multiplex PCR, while TCRdb's copy carries only in-frame clones and drops some. The table has roughly 190,000 clones, approximately 80% seen once; the top ten hold roughly 3.1%. Sequencing was carried out using PBMCs. The receptors derive from a man aged 35 to 55 in good health and CMV-seropositive.

This CDR3 reads CASRNRGLNTEAFF. The CDR3 nucleotides are TGTGCCAGCAGGAACAGGGGATTGAACACTGAAGCTTTCTTT. This sequence joins TRBV2 and TRBJ1-1; 7 positions match TRBD1. The CDR3 is 14 amino acids. J lost 0 bases, V lost 6 bases, and 4 bases had no gene match. The germline CDR1 and CDR2 sequences are SNHLY and FYNNEI.

The chain recombines TRBV5-1 with TRBJ1-6; D call uncertain. V was clipped by 4 bases and J by 5 bases, with 7 bases between them. This CDR3 has 13 amino acids. Germline-derived CDR1 and CDR2 are SGHRS and YFSETQ. The CDR3 is CASSAENNSPLHF. The CDR3 coding sequence is TGCGCCAGCAGCGCGGAAAATAATTCACCCCTCCACTTT. The full variable domain, completed using reference TRBV5-1 and TRBJ1-6, is KAGVTQTPRYLIKTRGQQVTLSCSPISGHRSVSWYQQTPGQGLQFLFEYFSETQRNKGNFPGRFSGRQFSNSRSEMNVSTLELGDSALYLCASSAENNSPLHFGNGTRLTVT.

The chain employs TRBV6-5 and TRBJ2-4; perhaps TRBD2 as D (6 bases). Trimming took 6 bases from V and 8 from J, leaving 14 bases between them. CDR3 length: 13 amino acids. Germline CDR1 MNHEY, CDR2 SVGAGI. The CDR3 DNA reads as TGTGCCAGCAGGGGGAAGACGGGGGACATTCAGTACTTC. Its protein is CASRGKTGDIQYF.

The gene calls are TRBV7-8 and TRBJ2-1; 13 positions agree with TRBD2. The CDR3 is 16 amino acids. V gave up 4 bases and J gave up 4 bases; unmatched junction bases: 4. Germline V CDR1 and CDR2: SGHVS, FQNEAQ. This chain's CDR3 is CASSSRTSGGYNEQFF. In DNA, the CDR3 is TGTGCCAGCAGCTCTAGGACTAGCGGGGGATACAATGAGCAGTTCTTC.

V is TRBV5-1 and J is TRBJ1-1, with a possible D match to TRBD1 (6 bases). With 0 bases removed from V and 1 base from J, the gap between germline ends came to 10 bases. CDR3 length equals 15 residues. CDR1 is SGHRS and CDR2 is YFSETQ in the germline V gene. CDR3 residues: CASSLAQGPNTEAFF. The CDR3, as DNA: TGCGCCAGCAGCTTGGCCCAGGGGCCGAACACTGAAGCTTTCTTT.

This chain links TRBV6-5 with TRBJ2-7; D gene uncertain. From germline, CDR1 is MNHEY and CDR2 SVGAGI. This CDR3 has 14 amino acids. Trimming removed 7 bases at V and 0 bases at J, with 13 bases between. Written as DNA, the CDR3 is TGTGCCAGCATTGGCGCAAGGAGCTCCTACGAGCAGTACTTC. Translation: CASIGARSSYEQYF.

CDR3 coding DNA: TGTGCCAGCAGCTTAGCGGACACGAGATTTTATGAAAAACTGTTTTTT. This translates into CASSLADTRFYEKLFF. The V gene is TRBV7-8, the J gene TRBJ1-4, with D possibly TRBD1 on 5 matching bases. This CDR3 comprises 16 residues. CDR1 is SGHVS and CDR2 is FQNEAQ in the germline V gene. Trimming stripped 0 bases from V and 6 bases from J, with 14 bases between. Full variable domain (remainder filled in from reference TRBV7-8 and TRBJ1-4): GAGVSQSPRYKVAKRGQDVALRCDPISGHVSLFWYQQALGQGPEFLTYFQNEAQLDKSGLPSDRFFAERPEGSVSTLKIQRTQQEDSAVYLCASSLADTRFYEKLFFGSGTQLSVL.

The rearrangement uses TRBV23-1 and TRBJ2-7; 9 bases match TRBD1. TRBV23-1 counts as an open reading frame of uncertain function. The junction had 18 bases not matched to a gene; V was cut back by 8 bases and J by 1 base. The CDR3 sequence is 18 residues long. The CDR3 region is CASPLLDRDREGSYEQYF. The CDR3 DNA sequence: TGCGCCAGCCCTTTACTGGACCGGGACAGGGAAGGGTCCTACGAGCAGTACTTC.

The chain links TRBV10-3 to TRBJ1-5, with a weak D call TRBD1 (5 bases). Per the germline V gene, CDR1 is ENHRY and CDR2 is SYGVKD. The CDR3 is made up of 17 amino acids. The V and J ends lost 0 bases and 4 bases respectively, with 16 bases between them. CDR3 amino acids: CAISESWGRVDNQPQHF. CDR3 coding DNA: TGTGCCATCAGTGAGTCCTGGGGCCGTGTGGATAATCAGCCCCAGCATTTT.

This chain links TRBV6-1 with TRBJ2-7; TRBD2 aligns across 11 bases. The CDR3 totals 15 residues. V lost 6 bases and J lost 7; bases outside the gene matches: 11. The germline V gene has CDR1 MNHNS and CDR2 SASEGT. The CDR3 sequence: CASRPVAGGPGEQYF. As DNA, the CDR3 is TGTGCCAGCAGGCCCGTAGCGGGGGGGCCGGGAGAGCAGTACTTC.

This clone turned up a few times. The chain recombines TRBV6-1 with TRBJ1-1; 8 nucleotides line up with TRBD1. CDR3 size: 14 residues. V lost 7 bases, J lost 0 bases, and 4 bases stayed unmatched. Germline V lookup: CDR1 MNHNS, CDR2 SASEGT. CDR3 region: CASIRTGMNTEAFF. The CDR3 region has the DNA TGTGCCAGCATTCGGACAGGGATGAACACTGAAGCTTTCTTT.

The J gene is TRBJ1-2, the V gene TRBV7-9; D remains ambiguous. Germline-derived CDR1 and CDR2 are SEHNR and FQNEAQ (reference sequence). CDR3 length: 18 residues. V gave up 1 base and J gave up 0 bases, with 18 bases separating them. CDR3 DNA: TGTGCCAGCAGCTTAGTGAGGCCTCTGGGTTGGACTAACTATGGCTACACCTTC. As protein: CASSLVRPLGWTNYGYTF.

CDR3 region: CASSSSIGTDTQYF. The CDR3 DNA sequence: TGTGCCAGCAGCTCTTCAATCGGGACAGATACGCAGTATTTT. The chain combines TRBV5-5 with TRBJ2-3; D not resolved. Germline CDR1 and CDR2: SGHKS and YYEKEE (reference sequence). This CDR3 has 14 residues. V lost 3 bases and J 3 bases, leaving 11 bases between the germline ends.

The V gene is TRBV7-6, the J gene TRBJ1-4, with D perhaps matching TRBD1 (5 bases). Germline lookup yields CDR1 SGHVS and CDR2 FNYEAQ. CDR3 length: 15 residues. Trimming removed 6 bases at V and 5 bases at J, with 16 bases between. This CDR3 is CASRPKAGTNEKLFF. The CDR3 DNA is TGTGCCAGCAGGCCGAAGGCGGGGACCAATGAAAAACTGTTTTTT.

The chain links TRBV4-3 to TRBJ2-3, with 10 bases matching TRBD1. CDR1 and CDR2 from the germline V gene are LGHNA and YSLEER. The CDR3 contains 18 residues. J gave up 2 bases and V 4 bases, and 12 bases lay outside the gene matches. The CDR3 region is CASSPRTGGGIYTDTQYF. CDR3 sequence (DNA): TGCGCCAGCAGCCCTCGGACAGGGGGTGGGATTTACACAGATACGCAGTATTTT.

The gene calls are TRBV18 and TRBJ1-2; D is ambiguous. CDR3 size: 13 residues. Germline V lookup: CDR1 KGHSH, CDR2 LQKENI. V lost 3 bases to trimming and J lost 7 bases, with 12 bases between them. The chain's CDR3 is CASSPFGHSGYTF. The CDR3 DNA reads TGTGCCAGCTCACCCTTTGGGCACAGTGGCTACACCTTC.

The chain carries TRBV10-3 and TRBJ1-1; D perhaps matches TRBD1 (5 bases). Trimming removed 6 bases at V and 0 bases at J, with 14 bases between. CDR1 and CDR2 (germline): ENHRY, SYGVKD. The CDR3 has 15 amino acids. The CDR3 loop is CAIRTDRRLNTEAFF. The DNA for the CDR3 is TGTGCCATCAGGACTGACAGAAGACTGAACACTGAAGCTTTCTTT.

A single count supports this clone. This chain connects TRBV5-4 to TRBJ2-5; TRBD2 agrees at 14 bases. Trimming removed 5 bases from V and 5 bases from J; junction bases left unmatched: 14. Germline loops: CDR1 SGHNT, CDR2 YYREEE (reference sequence). The CDR3 contains 18 residues. The DNA for the CDR3 is TGTGCCAGCAGGCCGGGGACTAGCGGGGGCCAGGGGGGGGAGACCCAGTACTTC. Amino acid sequence: CASRPGTSGGQGGETQYF.

The chain couples TRBV2 to TRBJ1-5, with 9 bases identical to TRBD1. This CDR3 has 14 amino acids. The V segment lost 5 bases and the J segment 6 bases; nucleotides outside the gene matches: 5. CDR1 SNHLY and CDR2 FYNNEI come from the germline V gene. This chain's CDR3 is CASSPGTGSQPQHF. CDR3 sequence (DNA): TGTGCCAGCAGTCCCGGGACAGGGAGTCAGCCCCAGCATTTT.

The V gene is TRBV7-9, the J gene TRBJ2-2; 7 bases map to TRBD2. In germline, CDR1 is SEHNR, CDR2 FQNEAQ (reference sequence). V trimming: 2 bases; J trimming: 7 bases; junction bases outside the gene matches: 7. The CDR3 sequence is 15 residues long. CDR3 sequence reads: CASSLIRLADGELFF. The CDR3, as DNA: TGTGCCAGCAGCTTAATCCGCCTAGCGGACGGGGAGCTGTTTTTT.